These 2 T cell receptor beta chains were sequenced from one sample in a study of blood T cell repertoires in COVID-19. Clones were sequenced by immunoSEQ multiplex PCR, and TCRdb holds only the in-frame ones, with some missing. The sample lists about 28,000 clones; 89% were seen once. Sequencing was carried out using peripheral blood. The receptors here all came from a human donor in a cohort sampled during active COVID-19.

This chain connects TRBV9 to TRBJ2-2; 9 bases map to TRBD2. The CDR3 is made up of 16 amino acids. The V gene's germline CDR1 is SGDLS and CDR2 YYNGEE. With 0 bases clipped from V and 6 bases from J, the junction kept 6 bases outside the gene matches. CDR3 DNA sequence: TGTGCCAGCAGCGTAGTTGCGGGGGGGATCTCCGGGGAGCTGTTTTTT. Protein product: CASSVVAGGISGELFF.

CDR3 sequence: CAAAPHQSNQPQHF. CDR3 nucleotides: TGTGCGGCGGCGCCTCATCAGAGCAATCAGCCCCAGCATTTT. This sequence joins TRBV6-5 and TRBJ1-5; D gene uncertain. The CDR3 spans 14 residues. CDR1 and CDR2 from the germline V gene are MNHEY and SVGAGI.